This T cell receptor beta chain was captured in a study of blood T cell repertoires in COVID-19. Study as a whole: The United States, Italy and Spain provided the acute and convalescent COVID-19 samples.

V lost 5 bases, J lost 0 bases, and 11 bases stayed unmatched. The CDR3 is 17 residues long. The assay was immunoSEQ multiplex PCR, and TCRdb's table has in-frame clones only and misses some. The sample lists roughly 230,000 clones, 84% seen once, with about 3.5% in the top ten. Sequenced input: PBMCs or T cells enriched from blood (not recorded which). This TCR came from a man aged 45-60 years who had recovered from COVID-19. The chain carries TRBV23-1 and TRBJ1-2; the match to TRBD1 covers 8 bases. TRBV23-1 is an ORF, and what it does is uncertain. The CDR3 coding sequence is TGCGCCAGCAGTGAACAGGGGGTCAAGGGATCTAACTATGGCTACACCTTC. It encodes CASSEQGVKGSNYGYTF.